The subject of this entry is one TCR beta chain. All donors were healthy HIV-negative adults lacking recent acute infections or vaccinations. The study separated CD4+ cells into CD45RA+ naive and CD45RA-negative memory subsets. This entry comes from a study of shared clonotypes between healthy human individuals. The CDR3 spans 15 residues. Trimming left V 0 bases short and J 4 bases short, with 10 bases between. Germline-derived CDR1 and CDR2 are MNHNY and SVGAGI (reference sequence). At deep level, the assay was performed. Every immunoSEQ plate was one replicate of a subset's evenly spread DNA. Data came from immunoSEQ multiplex PCR; TCRdb stores just in-frame clones and leaves some out. The sample lists 550,000 to 800,000 clones, 74% occurring once.

Sequences were obtained from memory CD4+ T cells sorted from blood. Subset defined: CD45RA-negative fraction. The J gene is TRBJ1-5, the V gene TRBV6-6; D perhaps matches TRBD1 (5 bases). The receptor's source is a woman in her twenties or thirties in good health. The CDR3 reads CASSYSGRENQPQHF. CDR3 coding DNA: TGTGCCAGCAGTTACTCAGGCAGGGAGAATCAGCCCCAGCATTTT.